Listed here are 31 T cell receptor beta chains from one sample, sequenced in a study of beta chain features in type 1 diabetes. Overall study results and limits: A moderate, significant TCRB CDR3 shortening appeared in type 1 diabetes across four CD4+ subsets.

Their antigens remain unidentified. Expressed TCRB transcripts were sequenced because the isolated RNA had all been reverse transcribed beforehand. Sequencing used immunoSEQ multiplex PCR; TCRdb keeps in-frame clones, though not all of them. The sample includes some 250,000 clones, under 13% of them seen just once. The specimen was naive CD4+ T cells from blood. Receptor source: a young man with type 1 diabetes.

The chain has TRBV5-1 and TRBJ2-2; tentatively, D is TRBD2 (5 bases). V gave up 5 bases and J gave up 5 bases, with 10 bases separating them. Germline lookup yields CDR1 SGHRS and CDR2 YFSETQ. The CDR3 runs to 13 residues. The CDR3 spells CASRREFTGELFF. In DNA, the CDR3 is TGCGCCAGCAGGAGGGAATTTACCGGGGAGCTGTTTTTT.

The rearrangement links TRBV28 to TRBJ1-5; unclear D gene. This CDR3 has 12 amino acids. Deletions cut 2 bases from V and 6 bases from J, with 5 bases between. Germline V CDR1 and CDR2: MDHEN, SYDVKM. CDR3 sequence: CASSLPGQPQHF. The CDR3 bases are TGTGCCAGCAGTTTACCCGGTCAGCCCCAGCATTTT.

The chain has TRBV5-4 and TRBJ2-5, with 7 bases identical to TRBD1. V was pared by 4 bases and J by 2 bases, with 2 bases of the junction left unmatched. The CDR3 is 13 amino acids. Germline-derived CDR1 and CDR2 are SGHNT and YYREEE (reference sequence). This CDR3 reads CASSPRGQETQYF. DNA of the CDR3: TGTGCCAGCAGCCCCAGGGGGCAAGAGACCCAGTACTTC. The full variable domain, in which reference TRBV5-4 and TRBJ2-5 provide the parts outside the CDR3, is ETGVTQSPTHLIKTRGQQVTLRCSSQSGHNTVSWYQQALGQGPQFIFQYYREEENGRGNFPPRFSGLQFPNYSSELNVNALELDDSALYLCASSPRGQETQYFGPGTRLLVL.

J is TRBJ1-4 and V is TRBV7-2; 7 bases are a match to TRBD1. The V gene's germline CDR1 is SGHTA and CDR2 FQGNSA. V lost 4 bases and J lost 5; bases outside the gene matches: 4. The CDR3 loop spans 14 amino acids. The CDR3 DNA reads TGTGCCAGCAGCTCCACAGGGGCGAATGAAAAACTGTTTTTT. Its protein is CASSSTGANEKLFF.

The rearrangement links TRBV5-1 to TRBJ2-1, with 12 bases that match TRBD2. Germline CDR1 and CDR2: SGHRS and YFSETQ. The CDR3 sequence is 16 residues long. J lost 4 bases, V lost 4 bases, and 6 bases had no gene match. CDR3 residues: CASSPNLAGGYNEQFF. CDR3 in DNA: TGCGCCAGCAGCCCCAATCTAGCGGGGGGGTACAATGAGCAGTTCTTC. The variable domain in full, with the rest retrieved from reference TRBV5-1 and TRBJ2-1, is KAGVTQTPRYLIKTRGQQVTLSCSPISGHRSVSWYQQTPGQGLQFLFEYFSETQRNKGNFPGRFSGRQFSNSRSEMNVSTLELGDSALYLCASSPNLAGGYNEQFFGPGTRLTVL.

This clone came up a few times. This chain joins TRBV18 and TRBJ1-2; D gene uncertain. Germline CDR1 KGHSH, CDR2 LQKENI. The CDR3 is 17 residues long. The ends were cut back, 1 base at V and 5 bases at J, with 20 bases in the middle. In DNA, the CDR3 is TGTGCCAGCTCACCACAGACTAACCCTTCTCTCTTATATGGCTACACCTTC. Amino acids: CASSPQTNPSLLYGYTF.

This clone was seen a few times. The chain links TRBV19 to TRBJ2-3; 10 nucleotides line up with TRBD1. CDR3 size: 15 residues. CDR1 is LNHDA, CDR2 SQIVND, per germline (reference sequence). V shed 4 bases, J shed 3 bases, and the junction held 4 bases outside the gene matches. CDR3 nucleotide sequence: TGTGCCAGTAGTAACGGACAGGGGGTTACAGATACGCAGTATTTT. Its translation: CASSNGQGVTDTQYF.

The J gene is TRBJ1-5, the V gene TRBV27, with 7 bases that match TRBD1. Germline V gene data show CDR1 as MNHEY and CDR2 as SMNVEV (reference sequence). V lost 3 bases, J lost 7 bases, and 3 bases stayed unmatched. The CDR3 length is 13 residues. The chain's CDR3 is CASSFTGVQPQHF. The CDR3, as DNA: TGTGCCAGCAGTTTTACAGGGGTACAGCCCCAGCATTTT.

This clone was detected only a few times. V is TRBV4-1 and J is TRBJ1-1; the D gene is possibly TRBD1 (6 bases). Trimming shortened V by 4 bases and J by 0 bases, and 21 bases separated the two germline ends. The CDR3 is 18 residues long. Looked up from germline, CDR1 is MGHRA and CDR2 is YSYEKL. The CDR3 spells CASSRTRDTHNMNTEAFF. The DNA for the CDR3 is TGCGCCAGCAGCCGCACCCGGGACACACATAACATGAACACTGAAGCTTTCTTT.

The chain is built from TRBV5-4 and TRBJ2-7; the match to TRBD1 covers 9 bases. The V and J ends lost 2 bases and 9 bases, in that order; junction bases with no gene match: 6. Germline CDR1 reads SGHNT; CDR2 reads YYREEE (reference sequence). The CDR3 runs 13 residues. The CDR3 nucleotides read TGTGCCAGCAGCTTACAGGGGGCTGCGGGGCAGTACTTC. The encoded protein is CASSLQGAAGQYF.

The chain links TRBV7-3 to TRBJ2-3; D remains ambiguous. The CDR3 length is 16 residues. The V gene's germline CDR1 is SGHTA and CDR2 FQGTGA. V was cut by 4 bases and J by 2 bases, with 16 bases left in between. DNA of the CDR3: TGTGCCAGCAGCTCTACCTTAGGAGCTGACACAGATACGCAGTATTTT. Its translation: CASSSTLGADTDTQYF. The complete variable domain, with remaining parts taken from reference TRBV7-3 and TRBJ2-3, reads GAGVSQTPSNKVTEKGKYVELRCDPISGHTALYWYRQSLGQGPEFLIYFQGTGAADDSGLPNDRFFAVRPEGSVSTLKIQRTERGDSAVYLCASSSTLGADTDTQYFGPGTRLTVL.

This clone was seen a handful of times. The chain combines TRBV7-3 with TRBJ2-2; D call uncertain. The germline V and J ends were trimmed by 5 bases and 2 bases, with 3 bases remaining between them. Germline CDR1 is SGHTA and CDR2 is FQGTGA. CDR3 length: 12 amino acids. The CDR3 region has the DNA TGTGCCAGCAGCCTCAACACCGGGGAGCTGTTTTTT. As protein: CASSLNTGELFF.

The chain uses TRBV15 and TRBJ2-2; 7 bases map to TRBD1. Per germline, CDR1 LNHNV and CDR2 YYDKDF (reference sequence). V shed 9 bases and J 4 bases; nucleotides not matched to a gene: 8. This CDR3 comprises 14 residues. CDR3 amino acids: CATSSPGGTGELFF. The CDR3 nucleotides are TGTGCCACTTCTTCCCCAGGGGGCACCGGGGAGCTGTTTTTT.

This clone occurred a few times. The chain employs TRBV11-3 and TRBJ2-1, with 8 positions matching TRBD1. This CDR3 is 14 amino acids long. CDR1 SGHNT and CDR2 YENEEA come from the germline V gene. With 5 bases clipped from V and 8 bases from J, the junction kept 8 bases outside the gene matches. The DNA for the CDR3 is TGTGCCAGCAGCCCCCAGGGGGCTAGGGATGAGCAGTTCTTC. This gives the protein CASSPQGARDEQFF.

This clone was detected once. This sample includes further DNA sequences coding for the same CDR3. The rearrangement links TRBV5-1 to TRBJ1-1, with no clear D. Trimming took 0 bases from V and 0 from J, leaving 6 bases between them. The CDR3 runs to 14 residues. Germline V gene lookup returns CDR1 SGHRS and CDR2 YFSETQ. The CDR3: CASSLDRLNTEAFF. CDR3 coding DNA: TGCGCCAGCAGCTTGGACAGACTGAACACTGAAGCTTTCTTT.

This clone came up a few times. This rearrangement joins TRBV7-3 to TRBJ2-4, with 13 bases lining up with TRBD2. Trimming took 5 bases from V and 5 from J; bases not matched to a gene: 6. Germline V gene lookup returns CDR1 SGHTA and CDR2 FQGTGA. There are 16 residues in the CDR3. Here the CDR3 DNA reads TGTGCCAGCAGCCTAGAAGGACTAGCGGGAGAAAACATTCAGTACTTC. Translation: CASSLEGLAGENIQYF.

The chain uses TRBV7-2 and TRBJ2-1; 8 bases are a match to TRBD2. The V gene's germline CDR1 is SGHTA and CDR2 FQGNSA. The length of the CDR3 is 15 residues. Trimming cost V 5 bases and J 4 bases; bases outside gene matches: 7. The chain's CDR3 is CASSLDTSGYNEQFF. CDR3 DNA sequence: TGTGCCAGCAGCCTCGATACTAGCGGTTACAATGAGCAGTTCTTC.

This clone was counted a few times. V gene TRBV7-2 combines with J gene TRBJ2-4; TRBD2 matches at 9 bases. The CDR3 totals 16 residues. V was pared by 1 base and J by 6 bases, with 7 bases of the junction left unmatched. The germline V gene has CDR1 SGHTA and CDR2 FQGNSA. CDR3 loop: CASSLVGGGALNIQYF. The CDR3 DNA reads TGTGCCAGCAGCTTAGTGGGCGGGGGGGCCCTAAACATTCAGTACTTC.

This clone turned up a few times. The chain joins TRBV6-5 to TRBJ2-1, with 7 bases aligning to TRBD2. The J segment lost 5 bases and the V segment lost 5 bases, leaving 9 bases of the junction unmatched. Germline CDR1 MNHEY, CDR2 SVGAGI. CDR3 size: 15 residues. CDR3 nucleotides: TGTGCCAGCAGTCCGAGGGCCGGGACTAACAATGAGCAGTTCTTC. It translates to CASSPRAGTNNEQFF.

A few counts support this clone. The genes are TRBV4-1 and TRBJ1-4; 12 bases align to TRBD1. CDR1 MGHRA and CDR2 YSYEKL come from the germline V gene. Unmatched junction bases numbered 4, after V lost 3 bases and J lost 8 bases. The CDR3 runs 15 residues. CDR3 amino acids: CASSQGQGAKEKLFF. In DNA, the CDR3 is TGCGCCAGCAGCCAGGGACAGGGGGCAAAGGAAAAACTGTTTTTT.

This clone was counted a few times. The chain has TRBV29-1 and TRBJ2-1; perhaps TRBD2 as D (6 bases). Trimming took off 7 bases at V and 0 bases at J, with 22 bases between the two ends. The germline CDR1 and CDR2 sequences are SQVTM and ANQGSEA. The CDR3 contains 17 residues. CDR3 sequence (DNA): TGCAGCGCGATAGGGAGGTGGGGCCCTGTCTCCTACAATGAGCAGTTCTTC. It encodes CSAIGRWGPVSYNEQFF.

The V and J genes are TRBV20-1 and TRBJ1-1; D is perhaps TRBD1 (6 bases). Germline V gene data show CDR1 as DFQATT and CDR2 as SNEGSKA (reference sequence). Between the trimmed V and J ends, which lost 6 bases and 10 bases, there was a span of 15 bases. CDR3 size: 11 residues. The CDR3 reads CSAQDRKGAFF. In DNA form, the CDR3 reads TGCAGTGCCCAAGACAGGAAGGGAGCTTTCTTT.

The chain employs TRBV4-3 and TRBJ2-1, with 7 bases aligning to TRBD2. CDR1 is LGHNA, CDR2 YSLEER, per germline. The CDR3 is 15 amino acids. The J segment lost 3 bases and the V segment lost 3 bases, leaving 5 bases of the junction unmatched. The CDR3 is CASSQRLARYNEQFF. For the CDR3, the DNA is TGCGCCAGCAGCCAGCGACTAGCCCGCTACAATGAGCAGTTCTTC.

The chain links TRBV6-6 to TRBJ2-7; 9 bases are shared with TRBD1. Germline V gene sequence: CDR1 MNHNY, CDR2 SVGAGI (reference sequence). V lost 5 bases, J lost 2 bases, and 10 bases stayed unmatched. The CDR3 covers 16 residues. The CDR3, as DNA: TGTGCCAGCAGTCGTCCGGGACAGGGCACTACCTACGAGCAGTACTTC. This codes for CASSRPGQGTTYEQYF.

DNA for the CDR3: TGTGCCAGCGGAATCCCGGGTGACGTGGACAATGAGCAGTTCTTC. Translating it yields CASGIPGDVDNEQFF. The chain recombines TRBV7-2 with TRBJ2-1; D remains unclear. The CDR3 totals 15 residues. The V end lost 8 bases, the J end lost 5 bases, and 19 bases lay between the germline ends. In germline, CDR1 is SGHTA, CDR2 FQGNSA. The full variable domain, with the rest looked up from reference TRBV7-2 and TRBJ2-1, is GAGVSQSPSNKVTEKGKDVELRCDPISGHTALYWYRQSLGQGLEFLIYFQGNSAPDKSGLPSDRFSAERTGGSVSTLTIQRTQQEDSAVYLCASGIPGDVDNEQFFGPGTRLTVL.

This clone turned up a few times. This rearrangement joins TRBV2 to TRBJ2-1, with TRBD1 matching 8 bases. The germline gives CDR1 SNHLY, CDR2 FYNNEI. This CDR3 region has 14 residues. Trimming took 6 bases from V and 5 from J; bases not matched to a gene: 6. CDR3 amino acids: CASSSGQVNNEQFF. In DNA, the CDR3 is TGTGCCAGCAGCTCGGGACAGGTGAACAATGAGCAGTTCTTC.

This clone was seen a handful of times. This chain links TRBV28 with TRBJ2-3; 8 bases are shared with TRBD2. The CDR3 has 16 residues. Germline values: CDR1 MDHEN, CDR2 SYDVKM. J gave up 4 bases and V 10 bases, and 16 bases lay outside the gene matches. CDR3 in DNA: TGTGCCACCATCTTCGGCGGGGGGTTTGGACCAGATACGCAGTATTTT. As protein: CATIFGGGFGPDTQYF.

The rearrangement uses TRBV4-3 and TRBJ1-4; D remains ambiguous. The CDR3 runs 15 residues. Trimming pared 3 bases from V and 0 bases from J, leaving 8 bases between. Germline V gene sequence: CDR1 LGHNA, CDR2 YSLEER. Written as DNA, the CDR3 is TGCGCCAGCAGCCAGAATAGTGCAACTAATGAAAAACTGTTTTTT. Protein product: CASSQNSATNEKLFF.

The chain recombines TRBV28 with TRBJ2-7, with TRBD1 as a possible D gene (6 bases). The CDR3 spans 14 residues. Trimming cost V 8 bases and J 3 bases, with 17 bases left between them. Germline V gene sequence: CDR1 MDHEN, CDR2 SYDVKM. The CDR3 region is CASRKQGRYYEQYF. The CDR3 DNA reads as TGTGCCAGCCGGAAACAGGGTAGATACTACGAGCAGTACTTC.

DNA for the CDR3: TGTGCCAGCAGCGTAGCCCCGGGTGACACAGATACGCAGTATTTT. It codes for CASSVAPGDTDTQYF. This chain links TRBV9 with TRBJ2-3; D unresolved. Trimming removed 0 bases from V and 2 bases from J, with 10 bases in between. This CDR3 contains 15 residues. Germline V gene data show CDR1 as SGDLS and CDR2 as YYNGEE.

This clone turned up a few times. This rearrangement joins TRBV5-1 to TRBJ2-5; TRBD1 matches at 7 bases. V lost 2 bases, J lost 1 base, and 5 bases stayed unmatched. Looked up from germline, CDR1 is SGHRS and CDR2 is YFSETQ. CDR3 length: 15 residues. CDR3 sequence (DNA): TGCGCCAGCAGCTTACAGGGGCTCCGCCAAGAGACCCAGTACTTC. This encodes CASSLQGLRQETQYF.